This T cell receptor (beta chain) was captured in a study of blood T cell repertoires in COVID-19. Study in general: Whether acute or convalescent, the COVID-19 samples came from the United States, Italy and Spain. Sources were T cells, B-cell-depleted T cells, or PBMCs; the material itself was cDNA or gDNA.

Per the study methods: Amplified reference gene primers provided the basis for estimating nucleated cell counts. Produced via immunoSEQ multiplex PCR; TCRdb's table is partial and in-frame only. For V, J and clone size, that table is used; D and trimming come from the DNA. This sample has tens of thousands of clones, with 70% to 75% found just once. Per the germline V gene, CDR1 is MNHEY and CDR2 is SVGAGI. V trimming: 8 bases; J trimming: 5 bases; junction bases outside the gene matches: 11. The CDR3 contains 15 residues. The chain combines TRBV6-5 with TRBJ2-2; 7 positions agree with TRBD1. Source material: peripheral blood. This TCR derives from a woman in her seventies with acute or convalescent COVID-19. CDR3 sequence reads: CASLRTGVTTGELFF. CDR3 DNA sequence: TGTGCCAGCCTAAGGACAGGAGTGACTACCGGGGAGCTGTTTTTT.